The next 26 T cell receptor beta chains were all read from a single sample in a study of cytomegalovirus exposure and HLA in healthy donors (dated by TCRdb to about 2017). Library preparation employed the immunoSEQ multiplex PCR assay. For the multiplex PCR, a mixture combining 60 forward primers for TCR Vbeta segments and 13 reverse primers for TCR Jbeta segments was used. TCRdb's version of the immuneACCESS table is confined to in-frame rearrangements and falls short of the full clone set. An unresolved V gene accounts for under half of the shortfall where checked; the remainder is of unknown origin. Recorded for this sample are fewer than 200,000 clones; 68% of them occurred a single time. The ten largest clones capture less than 3.5% of the sample. The sequenced material came from PBMCs. The receptors here all came from a woman in her thirties or forties in good health and CMV-seropositive.

The rearrangement joins TRBV15 to TRBJ2-1; D may be TRBD1 (5 bases). The germline CDR1 and CDR2 sequences are LNHNV and YYDKDF (reference sequence). The CDR3 is 15 amino acids. The V and J ends lost 0 bases and 6 bases respectively, with 12 bases between them. The CDR3 is CATSREQVSTNEQFF. The CDR3 DNA is TGTGCCACCAGCAGAGAACAGGTTTCCACCAATGAGCAGTTCTTC.

The chain joins TRBV6-5 to TRBJ2-3, with 7 bases aligning to TRBD2. The CDR3 is 15 residues long. CDR1 is MNHEY and CDR2 is SVGAGI in the germline V gene. Germline trimming cut 8 bases from V and 1 base from J; bases unmatched to any gene: 9. CDR3 in amino acids: CASAQRLAGTDTQYF. The CDR3 DNA sequence: TGTGCCAGCGCCCAGAGGCTAGCGGGCACAGATACGCAGTATTTT.

This clone occurred a few times. The chain uses TRBV9 and TRBJ1-5; D uncertain. Germline-derived CDR1 and CDR2 are SGDLS and YYNGEE. Trimming stripped 0 bases from V and 7 bases from J, with 8 bases between. The CDR3 length is 13 residues. DNA for the CDR3: TGTGCCAGCAGCGTAGGGTTTCGGCAGCCCCAGCATTTT. It translates to CASSVGFRQPQHF.

In regard to this clone: One end of the junction is discordant with germline, which a read error may explain. The gene calls are TRBV7-9 and TRBJ2-7, with a weak D call TRBD2 (5 bases). Germline assignment: CDR1 SEHNR and CDR2 FQNEAQ (reference sequence). This CDR3 is 16 amino acids long. CDR3 loop: CSSSLTRASGTYEQYF. The CDR3 DNA sequence: TGTTCCAGCAGCTTAACTAGGGCCTCTGGGACCTACGAGCAGTACTTC.

The CDR3 region has the DNA TGTGCCAGTAATCGCAGGTTTGGCAATCAGCCCCAGCATTTT. Amino acid sequence: CASNRRFGNQPQHF. The rearrangement joins TRBV19 to TRBJ1-5, with unresolved D. Germline assignment: CDR1 LNHDA and CDR2 SQIVND (reference sequence). V lost 7 bases to trimming and J lost 2 bases, with 12 bases between them. The CDR3 has 14 amino acids.

A word on this clone: Other DNA sequences in the sample encode the same CDR3. The rearrangement links TRBV28 to TRBJ1-1; D unclear. The V end lost 2 bases, the J end lost 0 bases, and 7 bases lay between the germline ends. The germline CDR1 and CDR2 sequences are MDHEN and SYDVKM. CDR3 length: 14 amino acids. CDR3 residues: CASSLRGMNTEAFF. As DNA, the CDR3 is TGTGCCAGCAGTTTACGGGGAATGAACACTGAAGCTTTCTTT.

The chain has TRBV6-1 and TRBJ1-1; possible D gene TRBD1, 6 bases. V lost 4 bases and J lost 7, with 10 bases in between. In germline, CDR1 is MNHNS, CDR2 SASEGT. The CDR3 totals 12 residues. The CDR3 protein is CASSGGQLEAFF. The CDR3 DNA sequence: TGTGCCAGCAGTGGGGGACAACTTGAAGCTTTCTTT.

The chain links TRBV11-3 to TRBJ2-2; D unclear. In germline, CDR1 is SGHNT, CDR2 YENEEA. Trimming left V 4 bases short and J 6 bases short, with 12 bases between. This CDR3 region has 14 residues. CDR3 coding DNA: TGTGCCAGCAGCTCACGCCCCGGGTCCGGGGAGCTGTTTTTT. This codes for CASSSRPGSGELFF.

The gene calls are TRBV6-5 and TRBJ1-6; 9 bases line up with TRBD1. V lost 5 bases and J lost 7; bases outside the gene matches: 3. The CDR3 spans 14 residues. Looked up from germline, CDR1 is MNHEY and CDR2 is SVGAGI. This chain's CDR3 is CASSRTGANSPLHF. The CDR3 bases are TGTGCCAGCAGTAGGACAGGGGCCAATTCACCCCTCCACTTT.

Details on this clone: The same CDR3 is also encoded by other DNA sequences in this sample. The gene calls are TRBV29-1 and TRBJ2-7; 7 positions match TRBD1. In germline, CDR1 is SQVTM, CDR2 ANQGSEA. The CDR3 totals 14 residues. With V trimmed by 5 bases and J by 0 bases, 7 bases remained unmatched. CDR3 bases: TGCAGCGTTAGTTACAGGGGAGCCTCCTACGAGCAGTACTTC. Its translation is CSVSYRGASYEQYF.

V is TRBV7-2 and J is TRBJ2-1; maybe TRBD2 (5 bases). Trimming removed 1 base from V and 8 bases from J, with 12 bases in between. The CDR3 covers 14 residues. Germline CDR1 SGHTA, CDR2 FQGNSA. The CDR3 sequence is CASSLVGSADEQFF. In nucleotides, the CDR3 is TGTGCCAGCAGCTTAGTAGGGAGCGCGGATGAGCAGTTCTTC.

The J gene is TRBJ1-2, the V gene TRBV7-9; D is uncertain. Germline CDR1 SEHNR, CDR2 FQNEAQ (reference sequence). CDR3 length: 14 amino acids. Between the trimmed V and J ends, which lost 1 base and 5 bases, there was a span of 11 bases. The CDR3 sequence is CASSLVPLQYGYTF. Here the CDR3 DNA reads TGTGCCAGCAGCTTAGTTCCCCTACAGTATGGCTACACCTTC.

The CDR3, as DNA: TGTGCCAGCTCACCGCGGGACAGGGGTGGCAATCAGCCCCAGCATTTT. Its translation: CASSPRDRGGNQPQHF. This sequence joins TRBV18 and TRBJ1-5, with TRBD1 matching over 10 bases. With V trimmed by 3 bases and J by 2 bases, 4 bases remained unmatched. Germline CDR1 reads KGHSH; CDR2 reads LQKENI. This CDR3 is 16 amino acids long. Drawing the rest from reference TRBV18 and TRBJ1-5, the complete variable domain is NAGVMQNPRHLVRRRGQEARLRCSPMKGHSHVYWYRQLPEEGLKFMVYLQKENIIDESGMPKERFSAEFPKEGPSILRIQQVVRGDSAAYFCASSPRDRGGNQPQHFGDGTRLSIL.

The rearrangement joins TRBV7-2 to TRBJ2-5; perhaps TRBD1 as D (6 bases). Germline CDR1 and CDR2: SGHTA and FQGNSA. V was trimmed by 5 bases and J by 7 bases, leaving 17 bases between them. The CDR3 consists of 14 residues. The CDR3 protein is CASSPMDRFATQYF. The CDR3 coding sequence is TGTGCCAGCAGCCCCATGGACAGATTCGCGACCCAGTACTTC.

The rearrangement uses TRBV18 and TRBJ1-1, with 11 bases identical to TRBD1. This CDR3 comprises 17 residues. With 2 bases clipped from V and 4 bases from J, the junction kept 9 bases outside the gene matches. Looked up from germline, CDR1 is KGHSH and CDR2 is LQKENI. CDR3 sequence: CASSPSGQGALGTEAFF. The DNA for the CDR3 is TGTGCCAGCTCACCATCTGGACAGGGGGCGCTGGGCACTGAAGCTTTCTTT.

The chain carries TRBV18 and TRBJ2-1, with a tentative D call TRBD1 (6 bases). Trimming stripped 1 base from V and 8 bases from J, with 9 bases between. The CDR3 covers 13 residues. Germline assignment: CDR1 KGHSH and CDR2 LQKENI. The CDR3 sequence: CASSPLPGDEQFF. The CDR3 coding sequence is TGTGCCAGCTCACCACTTCCAGGGGATGAGCAGTTCTTC.

This clone came up once. Relative to the germline gene, one junction end is altered; a read error may explain this. The chain joins TRBV28 to TRBJ1-4; 8 nucleotides agree with TRBD1. CDR3 length: 16 amino acids. Per the germline V gene, CDR1 is MDHEN and CDR2 is SYDVKM. The CDR3 protein is CAGSLVQGAVWEKLFF. The CDR3 region has the DNA TGTGCCGGCAGTTTGGTCCAGGGGGCAGTCTGGGAAAAACTGTTTTTT. The whole variable domain, filled in from reference TRBV28 and TRBJ1-4, reads DVKVTQSSRYLVKRTGEKVFLECVQDMDHENMFWYRQDPGLGLRLIYFSYDVKMKEKGDIPEGYSVSREKKERFSLILESASTNQTSMYLCAGSLVQGAVWEKLFFGSGTQLSVL.

This rearrangement joins TRBV6-4 to TRBJ2-1; TRBD2 might be the D (6 bases). Germline V lookup: CDR1 MRHNA, CDR2 SNTAGT. CDR3 size: 15 residues. The V and J ends lost 6 bases and 5 bases respectively, with 17 bases between them. CDR3 in amino acids: CASREQTGGNNEQFF. The CDR3 nucleotides read TGTGCCAGCAGGGAACAAACAGGAGGGAACAATGAGCAGTTCTTC.

This chain joins TRBV27 and TRBJ1-2; D is ambiguous. Germline CDR1 MNHEY, CDR2 SMNVEV (reference sequence). The CDR3 is 12 amino acids. Trimming took off 5 bases at V and 5 bases at J, with 9 bases between the two ends. CDR3 region: CASSPTGYGYTF. The CDR3 bases are TGTGCCAGCAGTCCAACGGGGTATGGCTACACCTTC.

The chain recombines TRBV5-6 with TRBJ2-2; perhaps TRBD1 as D (5 bases). The CDR3 totals 17 residues. The germline V gene has CDR1 SGHDT and CDR2 YYEEEE. Trimming shortened V by 1 base and J by 3 bases, and 16 bases separated the two germline ends. CDR3 sequence reads: CASSLFLGRADTGELFF. The CDR3 coding sequence is TGTGCCAGCAGCTTGTTTTTGGGGCGCGCGGACACCGGGGAGCTGTTTTTT.

Note on this clone: At one end the junction does not follow the germline gene, possibly because of a read error. The sample carries other DNA sequences with the same CDR3. CDR3 DNA: TGTGCCAGCTCCTACGACAGGGGAGAAGCCTTCTTT. Amino acids: CASSYDRGEAFF. This chain connects TRBV18 to TRBJ1-1; 8 nucleotides line up with TRBD1. CDR1 KGHSH and CDR2 LQKENI come from the germline V gene. CDR3 length: 12 amino acids.

This clone was recorded only once. The chain has TRBV4-3 and TRBJ2-3, with D tentatively TRBD2 (7 bases). The CDR3 has 16 amino acids. Per the germline V gene, CDR1 is LGHNA and CDR2 is YSLEER. The V end was cut by 0 bases, the J end by 7 bases, with 17 bases between. The CDR3 nucleotides read TGCGCCAGCAGCCAAGATCGGGCGGGGGCGGTAAATACGCAGTATTTT. Translated, it gives CASSQDRAGAVNTQYF.

The chain is built from TRBV2 and TRBJ2-2; 8 bases fit TRBD1. The length of the CDR3 is 14 residues. With V trimmed by 7 bases and J by 2 bases, 3 bases remained unmatched. Germline CDR1 is SNHLY and CDR2 is FYNNEI. This chain's CDR3 is CASKDRDNTGELFF. The CDR3 DNA reads as TGTGCCAGCAAGGACAGGGATAACACCGGGGAGCTGTTTTTT. Filled out from reference TRBV2 and TRBJ2-2, the complete variable domain reads EPEVTQTPSHQVTQMGQEVILRCVPISNHLYFYWYRQILGQKVEFLVSFYNNEISEKSEIFDDQFSVERPDGSNFTLKIRSTKLEDSAMYFCASKDRDNTGELFFGEGSRLTVL.

This clone was picked up one time. V usage is TRBV5-1 and J usage is TRBJ2-1, with TRBD1 identical over 11 bases. CDR1 and CDR2 from the germline V gene are SGHRS and YFSETQ. This CDR3 is 14 amino acids long. V shed 7 bases, J shed 10 bases, and the junction held 10 bases outside the gene matches. DNA for the CDR3: TGCGCCAGCGGAACCGGGACAGGGGGTTCCGAGCAGTTCTTC. Translating it yields CASGTGTGGSEQFF.

V usage is TRBV27 and J usage is TRBJ2-2; 8 bases align to TRBD2. CDR3 length equals 16 residues. J was trimmed by 6 bases and V by 1 base; bases with no gene match: 7. CDR1 is MNHEY and CDR2 is SMNVEV in the germline V gene (reference sequence). CDR3 sequence reads: CASSLFGGALSGELFF. DNA for the CDR3: TGTGCCAGCAGTTTATTCGGGGGGGCCTTATCCGGGGAGCTGTTTTTT.

As DNA, the CDR3 is TGTGCCAGCAGTCCCAGAGCCGGTGGGACAGGGGCCGAAAAACTGTTTTTT. Its translation is CASSPRAGGTGAEKLFF. J is TRBJ1-4 and V is TRBV28; the match to TRBD1 covers 10 bases. The CDR3 is 17 amino acids. The V and J ends lost 5 bases and 8 bases, in that order; junction bases with no gene match: 14. Germline V gene data show CDR1 as MDHEN and CDR2 as SYDVKM.